Listed below are T cell receptor beta chains from one sample, sequenced in a study of cytomegalovirus exposure and HLA in healthy donors. Here immunoSEQ multiplex PCR was the method, and the copy in TCRdb shows in-frame clones only, minus some. In the table there are approximately 160,000 clones, around 92% of which are singletons. Input material: PBMCs. The receptor set was obtained from a woman between 18 and 30 years old in good health and CMV-seropositive. Both conserved end residues are part of each CDR3. Fields, in order: J gene, D gene, clone size, V gene, CDR3 DNA, CDR3 protein. D genes are given only for firm matches. Rows give clone size only sometimes, using once, few, many, or a class for an expanded clone.

j_gene: TRBJ2-1; d_gene: TRBD2; abundance: .; v_gene: TRBV30; CDR3nt: TGTGCCTGGAGTGTACTAGCGGGAGATTGCTTCTTC; CDR3aa: CAWSVLAGDCFF
j_gene: TRBJ2-1; d_gene: .; abundance: .; v_gene: TRBV5-1; CDR3nt: TGCGCCAGCAGCTCAACTAGCCCTACCAATGAGCAGTTCTTC; CDR3aa: CASSSTSPTNEQFF
j_gene: TRBJ2-3; d_gene: .; abundance: .; v_gene: TRBV11-3; CDR3nt: TGTGCCAGCAGCTTAGGTCAGGGGACAAGCACAGATACGCAGTATTTT; CDR3aa: CASSLGQGTSTDTQYF
j_gene: TRBJ2-1; d_gene: TRBD2; abundance: .; v_gene: TRBV19; CDR3nt: TGTGCCAGTAGTACCTTAGCGGGAAACTTAGCCGGGGAGCAGTTCTTC; CDR3aa: CASSTLAGNLAGEQFF
j_gene: TRBJ2-2; d_gene: TRBD2; abundance: .; v_gene: TRBV5-1; CDR3nt: TGCGCCAGCAGCGATGGGGCGGGAGTGTTCGGGGAGCTGTTTTTT; CDR3aa: CASSDGAGVFGELFF
j_gene: TRBJ2-1; d_gene: .; abundance: .; v_gene: TRBV5-1; CDR3nt: TGCGCCAGCAGCTTGGTTGTGGGAGGCTACAATGAGCAGTTCTTC; CDR3aa: CASSLVVGGYNEQFF
j_gene: TRBJ2-2; d_gene: TRBD1; abundance: .; v_gene: TRBV19; CDR3nt: TGTGCCAGTAGTGGGAGGACAGGGGGGAACACCGGGGAGCTGTTTTTT; CDR3aa: CASSGRTGGNTGELFF
j_gene: TRBJ1-4; d_gene: .; abundance: .; v_gene: TRBV7-2; CDR3nt: TGTGCCAGCAGCTTAGACTACAGGGTTGGGGAAAAACTGTTTTTT; CDR3aa: CASSLDYRVGEKLFF
j_gene: TRBJ2-7; d_gene: TRBD2; abundance: .; v_gene: TRBV28; CDR3nt: TGTGCCAGCAGGGGGACTAGCGGGAGTCTCGAGCAGTACTTC; CDR3aa: CASRGTSGSLEQYF
j_gene: TRBJ1-2; d_gene: .; abundance: .; v_gene: TRBV11-1; CDR3nt: TGTGCCAGCAGCTCGGCCGCAGGTGCGGGGCCGAGGGGCTATGGCTACACCTTC; CDR3aa: CASSSAAGAGPRGYGYTF
j_gene: TRBJ2-7; d_gene: .; abundance: .; v_gene: TRBV4-2; CDR3nt: TGTGCCAGCAGCCAAGAGTGGGGGACACACTACGAGCAGTACTTC; CDR3aa: CASSQEWGTHYEQYF
j_gene: TRBJ2-7; d_gene: TRBD2; abundance: .; v_gene: TRBV4-2; CDR3nt: TGTGCCAGCAGCCCGACGACTAGCGGGTCTGGCGAGCAGTACTTC; CDR3aa: CASSPTTSGSGEQYF
j_gene: TRBJ2-1; d_gene: .; abundance: .; v_gene: TRBV6-5; CDR3nt: TGTGCCAGCAGTTATCTGCGGGGCTCCTACAATGAGCAGTTCTTC; CDR3aa: CASSYLRGSYNEQFF
j_gene: TRBJ2-7; d_gene: .; abundance: once; v_gene: TRBV6-5; CDR3nt: TGTGCCAGCAGTTACTCGGCAGGATTTCCCTCCTACGAGCAGTACTTC; CDR3aa: CASSYSAGFPSYEQYF
j_gene: TRBJ2-1; d_gene: TRBD2; abundance: .; v_gene: TRBV4-2; CDR3nt: TGTGCCAGCAGCCCCGTAGCGGGCAATGAGCAGTTCTTC; CDR3aa: CASSPVAGNEQFF
j_gene: TRBJ2-1; d_gene: TRBD2; abundance: .; v_gene: TRBV19; CDR3nt: TGTGCCAGTAGTATAGCTCGGGCTAGCGGGAGGAATGAGCAGTTCTTC; CDR3aa: CASSIARASGRNEQFF
j_gene: TRBJ1-1; d_gene: TRBD1; abundance: .; v_gene: TRBV4-1; CDR3nt: TGCGCCAGCAGCCAAGTAGACGGGACAGGGAGGGCTGAAGCTTTCTTT; CDR3aa: CASSQVDGTGRAEAFF
j_gene: TRBJ2-7; d_gene: TRBD1; abundance: .; v_gene: TRBV20-1; CDR3nt: TGCAGTGCTAGTAAGGGGGCTGGGCAGTACTTC; CDR3aa: CSASKGAGQYF
j_gene: TRBJ1-2; d_gene: .; abundance: .; v_gene: TRBV6-1; CDR3nt: TGTGCCAGCAGTGCAAACTATGGCTACACCTTC; CDR3aa: CASSANYGYTF
j_gene: TRBJ2-1; d_gene: TRBD1; abundance: .; v_gene: TRBV27; CDR3nt: TGTGCCAGCCGAAACCGGACAGGGCAGGGTGAGCAGTTCTTC; CDR3aa: CASRNRTGQGEQFF
j_gene: TRBJ1-4; d_gene: .; abundance: .; v_gene: TRBV4-2; CDR3nt: TGTGCCAGCAGCCAAGACCAGGTGACAACTAATGAAAAACTGTTTTTT; CDR3aa: CASSQDQVTTNEKLFF
j_gene: TRBJ2-2; d_gene: .; abundance: .; v_gene: TRBV10-2; CDR3nt: TGCGCCAGCAGTAGGGGTGTCGGGGAGCTGTTTTTT; CDR3aa: CASSRGVGELFF
j_gene: TRBJ2-1; d_gene: .; abundance: .; v_gene: TRBV4-1; CDR3nt: TGCGCCAGCAGCCTCAACAATGAGCAGTTCTTC; CDR3aa: CASSLNNEQFF
j_gene: TRBJ2-1; d_gene: TRBD2; abundance: .; v_gene: TRBV7-9; CDR3nt: TGTGCCAGCAGCTTAGCGGCTAGCGGGGGAAGAGTGGCGTACAATGAGCAGTTCTTC; CDR3aa: CASSLAASGGRVAYNEQFF
j_gene: TRBJ2-1; d_gene: TRBD2; abundance: .; v_gene: TRBV6-8; CDR3nt: TGTGCCAGCAGTTATAAGGGCGTCTCGCTAGCGGGAGACAATGAGCAGTTCTTC; CDR3aa: CASSYKGVSLAGDNEQFF
j_gene: TRBJ2-5; d_gene: .; abundance: .; v_gene: TRBV4-1; CDR3nt: TGCGCCAGCAGCCAAATCGGAGCCTTCCAAGAGACCCAGTACTTC; CDR3aa: CASSQIGAFQETQYF
j_gene: TRBJ1-4; d_gene: TRBD1; abundance: .; v_gene: TRBV18; CDR3nt: TGTGCCAGCTCACCACTGACAGGGCGAGGTGAAAAACTGTTTTTT; CDR3aa: CASSPLTGRGEKLFF
j_gene: TRBJ2-7; d_gene: TRBD2; abundance: .; v_gene: TRBV10-1; CDR3nt: TGCGCCAGCATTGGGACTATTGGGCCCCTGAATTTC; CDR3aa: CASIGTIGPLNF
j_gene: TRBJ2-7; d_gene: TRBD2; abundance: .; v_gene: TRBV11-2; CDR3nt: TGTGCCAGCAGCTTAGATCTAGGACTAGCGTATGAGCAGTACTTC; CDR3aa: CASSLDLGLAYEQYF
j_gene: TRBJ2-7; d_gene: TRBD2; abundance: .; v_gene: TRBV28; CDR3nt: TGTGCCAGCACCCGGGGGGGGGCGGGGCCATCCTACGAGCAGTACTTC; CDR3aa: CASTRGGAGPSYEQYF
j_gene: TRBJ2-7; d_gene: .; abundance: .; v_gene: TRBV4-2; CDR3nt: TGTGCCAGCAGCCAAGATTCCCTCAATAGAAATACTAGGGCCTACGAGCAGTACTTC; CDR3aa: CASSQDSLNRNTRAYEQYF
j_gene: TRBJ2-1; d_gene: .; abundance: .; v_gene: TRBV9; CDR3nt: TGTGCCAGCAGTGACTTCGGGAAGCAGTTCTTC; CDR3aa: CASSDFGKQFF
j_gene: TRBJ2-7; d_gene: TRBD2; abundance: once; v_gene: TRBV7-6; CDR3nt: TGTGCCAGCAGCTTAGCGCGGGATACTAGCGGGTTGACGTACGAGCAGTACTTC; CDR3aa: CASSLARDTSGLTYEQYF
j_gene: TRBJ2-6; d_gene: TRBD2; abundance: .; v_gene: TRBV18; CDR3nt: TGTGCCAGCTCACCACCGACTAGCGGAAGGGCAAGCTCTGGGGCCAACGTCCTGACTTTC; CDR3aa: CASSPPTSGRASSGANVLTF